This T cell receptor (beta chain) was retrieved from a study of identical twins (dated by TCRdb to the mid-2010s). At the level of the whole study: To test whether fetal clonotypes persist, the study used deep sequencing on TCR alpha and beta repertoires from monozygotic twins, unrelated adults of various ages, and cord blood. Replicate twin experiments were performed at different times using different library preparation protocols to rule out contamination. What the research found in general, with its limitations: Zero-insertion analyses could be partly confounded by invariant T cells such as MAIT and iNKT, although diverse VJ usage argued against such confounding for most clonotypes. Fewer insertions were carried by abundant cord blood beta clonotypes; a weaker similar trend was observed in young adult naive repertoires, while no such trend was observed in memory repertoires. Recombination models systematically underestimated out-of-frame TCR alpha sharing in monozygotic twins but agreed with sharing between unrelated individuals. A weaker excess of twin sharing was found in beta out-of-frame sequences because the signal-to-noise ratio was lowered by fewer shared sequences. Because the same donors could not be followed over many years, the conclusions depended on cross-sectional statistical analysis. Compared with coincidental sharing between unrelated individuals, out-of-frame TCR alpha sequences shared between twins had an excess of sequences with low generation probability.

Every donor in the study was a healthy Caucasian. The twin cohort comprised three pairs of female monozygotic twins, all aged roughly 18 to 29 years. Positive isolation kits from Invitrogen were used to isolate the CD4+ and CD8+ T cell populations. The method was 5' RACE. The run used an Illumina HiSeq 2000. Template switching added a universal primer binding site, and the final cDNA carried a unique molecular identifier that allowed TCR cDNA molecules to be counted accurately. Specific primers in the conserved constant-segment region were used to synthesize first-strand cDNA for TCR alpha and beta chains. Each cDNA library was double barcoded, with a SMART-Mk sample barcode plus Illumina barcodes, to control for contamination. Two successive PCR steps introduced TruSeq adapter sequences along with Illumina sample barcodes. The TCR alpha and beta cDNA libraries were sequenced on the Illumina HiSeq platform using custom primers. As for the authors' bioinformatics: MiGEC was used to process raw reads and extract unique molecular identifiers, and MiXCR was used to find CDR3 positions. For each individual, recombination models were inferred using an EM algorithm with the repgenHMM and IGoR tools. The tcR package in R was used for shared clonotype analysis, with sharing normalized by the product of cloneset sizes. To study raw recombination free of thymic and clonal selection effects, out-of-frame nonproductive sequences were analyzed. TCRdb reran the public reads through fastp at Q25 and MiXCR, keeping productive beta chains. Every CDR3 protein is listed once, alongside the most common genes and DNA of its rows. The authors' filters were not applied to this entry. The sample table contains approximately 500,000 distinct CDR3 sequences; only one count was recorded for roughly 15% of them. The ten largest clones represent 0.44% of the sample.

This clonotype was detected a few times. This clone's antigen is unknown. No base quality values were provided; no much bigger clone lies one nucleotide off. Spanning cysteine to phenylalanine, the CDR3 consists of 12 amino acids. Just CDR3 DNA is preserved here, 36 bases in frame from base 1. V loses 6 bases of germline sequence and J loses 7 bases, and the interval between the two ends is 13 bases. This sample also belongs to another study, concerning yellow fever vaccine responses in identical twins. As that second paper reports: The authors reported that the T cell response to vaccination in identical twins appeared partly convergent and partly personalized. The study precisely tracked vaccine-responding T cell clones in identical twins.

The clonotype originates from a young woman in good health. The sequence joins TRBV12-3 or TRBV12-4 to TRBJ2-7, with an unclear D gene assignment. The sample consisted of CD4+ T cells sorted from blood. The CDR3 protein is CASSSGPGEQYF. The DNA sequence is as follows: TGTGCCAGCAGCTCAGGACCTGGGGAGCAGTACTTC.